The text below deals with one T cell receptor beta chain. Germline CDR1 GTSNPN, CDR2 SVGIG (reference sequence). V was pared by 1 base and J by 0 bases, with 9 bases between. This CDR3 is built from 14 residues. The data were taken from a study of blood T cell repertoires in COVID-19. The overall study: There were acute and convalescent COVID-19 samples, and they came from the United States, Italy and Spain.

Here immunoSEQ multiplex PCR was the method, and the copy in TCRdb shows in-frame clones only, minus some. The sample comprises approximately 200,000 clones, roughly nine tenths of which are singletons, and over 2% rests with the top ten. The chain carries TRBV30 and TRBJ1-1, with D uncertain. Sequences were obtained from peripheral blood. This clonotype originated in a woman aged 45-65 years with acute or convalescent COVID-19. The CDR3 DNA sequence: TGTGCCTGGAGTGGTACAGCTTTGAACACTGAAGCTTTCTTT. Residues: CAWSGTALNTEAFF. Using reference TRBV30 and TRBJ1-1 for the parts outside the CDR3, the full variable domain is SQTIHQWPATLVQPVGSPLSLECTVEGTSNPNLYWYRQAAGRGLQLLFYSVGIGQISSEVPQNLSASRPQDRQFILSSKKLLLSDSGFYLCAWSGTALNTEAFFGQGTRLTVV.